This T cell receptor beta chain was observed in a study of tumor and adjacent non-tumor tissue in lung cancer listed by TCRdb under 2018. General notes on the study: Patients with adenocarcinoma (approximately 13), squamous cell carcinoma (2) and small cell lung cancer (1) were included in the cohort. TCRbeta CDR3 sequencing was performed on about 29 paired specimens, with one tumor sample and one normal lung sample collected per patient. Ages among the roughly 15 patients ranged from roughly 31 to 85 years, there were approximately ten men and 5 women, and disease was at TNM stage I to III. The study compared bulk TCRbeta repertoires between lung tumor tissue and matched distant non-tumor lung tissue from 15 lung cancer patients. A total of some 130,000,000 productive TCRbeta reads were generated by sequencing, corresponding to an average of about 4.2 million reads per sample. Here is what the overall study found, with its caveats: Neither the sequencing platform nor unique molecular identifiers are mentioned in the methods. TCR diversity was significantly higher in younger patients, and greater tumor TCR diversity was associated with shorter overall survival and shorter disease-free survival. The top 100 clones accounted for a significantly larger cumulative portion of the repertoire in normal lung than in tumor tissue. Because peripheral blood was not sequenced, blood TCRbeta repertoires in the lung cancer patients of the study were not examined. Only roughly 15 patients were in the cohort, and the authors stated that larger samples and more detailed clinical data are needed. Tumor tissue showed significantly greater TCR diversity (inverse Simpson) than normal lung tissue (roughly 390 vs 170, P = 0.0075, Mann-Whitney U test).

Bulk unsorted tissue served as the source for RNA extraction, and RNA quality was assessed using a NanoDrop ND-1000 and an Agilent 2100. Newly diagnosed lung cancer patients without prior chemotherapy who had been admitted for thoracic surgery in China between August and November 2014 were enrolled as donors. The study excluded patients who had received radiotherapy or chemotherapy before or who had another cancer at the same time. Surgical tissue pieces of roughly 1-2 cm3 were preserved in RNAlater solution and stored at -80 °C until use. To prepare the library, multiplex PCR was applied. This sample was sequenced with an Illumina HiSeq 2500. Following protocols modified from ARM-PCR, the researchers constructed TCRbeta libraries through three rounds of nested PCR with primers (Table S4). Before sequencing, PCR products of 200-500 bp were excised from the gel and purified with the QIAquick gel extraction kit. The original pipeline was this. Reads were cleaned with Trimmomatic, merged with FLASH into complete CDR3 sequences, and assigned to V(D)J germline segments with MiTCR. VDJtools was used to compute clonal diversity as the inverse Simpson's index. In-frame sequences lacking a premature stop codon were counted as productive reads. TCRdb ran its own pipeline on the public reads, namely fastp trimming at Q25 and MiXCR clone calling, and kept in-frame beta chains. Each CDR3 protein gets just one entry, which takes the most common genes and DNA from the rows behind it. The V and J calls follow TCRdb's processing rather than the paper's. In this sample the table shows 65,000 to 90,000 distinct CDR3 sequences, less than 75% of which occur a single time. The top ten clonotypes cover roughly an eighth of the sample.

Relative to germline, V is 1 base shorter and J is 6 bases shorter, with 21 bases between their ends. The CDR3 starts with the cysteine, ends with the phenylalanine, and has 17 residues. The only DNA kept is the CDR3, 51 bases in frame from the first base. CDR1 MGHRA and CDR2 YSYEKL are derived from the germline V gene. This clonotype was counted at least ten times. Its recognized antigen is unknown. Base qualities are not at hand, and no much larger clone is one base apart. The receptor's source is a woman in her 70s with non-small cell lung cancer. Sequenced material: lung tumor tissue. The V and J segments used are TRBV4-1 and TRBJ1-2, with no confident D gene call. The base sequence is TGCGCCAGCAGCCAAGCCTTTGAGCGGTCCCCGAGGGATGGCTACACCTTC. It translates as CASSQAFERSPRDGYTF.